Below are 19 T cell receptor beta chains sequenced from a single sample in a study of shared clonotypes between healthy human individuals. The data were produced by immunoSEQ multiplex PCR, yet TCRdb's version contains in-frame clones alone and is incomplete. The table lists about 1.1 million clones, 60% to 85% of them singletons, with 0.89% in the top ten. Sequenced material: memory CD4+ T cells from PBMCs. Subset defined: CD45RA-negative fraction. The receptors shown here come from a man between 18 and 35 years old in good health. Some clones in this sample may be carry-over from other donors' samples.

Concerning this clone: A read error may explain this, as a much larger clone is one base away. The chain combines TRBV7-6 with TRBJ2-2; TRBD1 might be the D (6 bases). V was trimmed by 2 bases and J by 0 bases, leaving 7 bases between them. This CDR3 region has 15 residues. Per germline, CDR1 SGHVS and CDR2 FNYEAQ. For the CDR3, the DNA is TGTGCCAGCAGCTTAAGGACAGCGAACACCGGGGAGCTGTTTTTT. It translates to CASSLRTANTGELFF. Using reference TRBV7-6 and TRBJ2-2 for the parts outside the CDR3, the full variable domain is GAGVSQSPRYKVTKRGQDVALRCDPISGHVSLYWYRQALGQGPEFLTYFNYEAQQDKSGLPNDRFSAERPEGSISTLTIQRTEQRDSAMYRCASSLRTANTGELFFGEGSRLTVL.

This chain connects TRBV4-3 to TRBJ1-3, with 7 positions matching TRBD1. J lost 3 bases, V lost 8 bases, and 10 bases had no gene match. Germline V gene lookup returns CDR1 LGHNA and CDR2 YSLEER. This CDR3 has 15 amino acids. CDR3 DNA sequence: TGCGCCAGCCGCCGATCTCAGGGGGGTGGAAACACCATATATTTT. Translating it yields CASRRSQGGGNTIYF.

This chain uses TRBV10-3 with TRBJ1-6; possibly TRBD1 for D (6 bases). The CDR3 sequence is 14 residues long. CDR1 ENHRY and CDR2 SYGVKD come from the germline V gene. The germline V and J ends were trimmed by 6 bases and 7 bases, with 13 bases remaining between them. In DNA, the CDR3 is TGTGCCATCAGGGAAGGGGGTAGGAATTCACCCCTCCACTTT. Protein sequence: CAIREGGRNSPLHF.

The chain is built from TRBV7-8 and TRBJ2-2; 7 nucleotides match TRBD2. V trimming: 5 bases; J trimming: 4 bases; junction bases outside the gene matches: 13. There are 17 residues in the CDR3. Germline assignment: CDR1 SGHVS and CDR2 FQNEAQ. As DNA, the CDR3 is TGTGCCAGCAGCCTGATGCTTGGCGCGGGAGTCACCGGGGAGCTGTTTTTT. It codes for CASSLMLGAGVTGELFF.

The V and J genes are TRBV11-3 and TRBJ2-1, with 8 nucleotides matching TRBD2. The V gene's germline CDR1 is SGHNT and CDR2 YENEEA. J lost 11 bases, V lost 1 base, and 7 bases had no gene match. There are 14 residues in the CDR3. DNA of the CDR3: TGTGCCAGCAGCTTAGTAGGTGCGGGAGGACAGCAGTTCTTC. This codes for CASSLVGAGGQQFF.

The chain recombines TRBV19 with TRBJ1-1, with 8 bases aligning to TRBD1. The CDR3 runs to 15 residues. The J segment lost 9 bases and the V segment lost 4 bases, leaving 13 bases of the junction unmatched. CDR1 LNHDA and CDR2 SQIVND come from the germline V gene (reference sequence). CDR3 sequence (DNA): TGTGCCAGTAGTACGGAGGGGACAGGTTCCCGTAAAGCTTTCTTT. This translates into CASSTEGTGSRKAFF. The complete variable domain, with remaining parts taken from reference TRBV19 and TRBJ1-1, reads DGGITQSPKYLFRKEGQNVTLSCEQNLNHDAMYWYRQDPGQGLRLIYYSQIVNDFQKGDIAEGYSVSREKKESFPLTVTSAQKNPTAFYLCASSTEGTGSRKAFFGQGTRLTVV.

The rearrangement joins TRBV7-2 to TRBJ2-3, with 8 nucleotides matching TRBD1. The junction had 8 bases not matched to a gene; V was cut back by 10 bases and J by 2 bases. From germline, CDR1 is SGHTA and CDR2 FQGNSA. The CDR3 runs to 14 residues. The chain's CDR3 is CATSRTGTTDTQYF. The DNA of the CDR3 is TGTGCCACCTCCAGGACAGGGACCACAGATACGCAGTATTTT.

The chain is built from TRBV2 and TRBJ2-3; no clear D gene. The CDR3 spans 16 residues. Germline assignment: CDR1 SNHLY and CDR2 FYNNEI. V was clipped by 4 bases and J by 4 bases, with 18 bases between them. CDR3: CASSGGRAGLADTQYF. The CDR3, as DNA: TGTGCCAGCAGTGGGGGAAGGGCCGGTTTGGCAGATACGCAGTATTTT.

This rearrangement joins TRBV15 to TRBJ2-3, with a weak D call TRBD2 (5 bases). CDR1 and CDR2 (germline): LNHNV, YYDKDF (reference sequence). Between the trimmed V and J ends, which lost 5 bases and 2 bases, there was a span of 11 bases. The CDR3 extends over 14 amino acids. The CDR3 loop reads CATSGGLITDTQYF. Written as DNA, the CDR3 is TGTGCCACCAGCGGCGGACTGATCACAGATACGCAGTATTTT.

The rearrangement uses TRBV7-8 and TRBJ2-7, with 8 bases matching TRBD1. Looked up from germline, CDR1 is SGHVS and CDR2 is FQNEAQ. CDR3 length: 14 amino acids. After removal of 5 bases from V and 2 bases from J, the junction contained 5 bases not matched to a gene. This CDR3 reads CASSIDRGPYEQYF. The CDR3 region has the DNA TGTGCCAGCAGCATCGACAGGGGCCCCTACGAGCAGTACTTC.

The sample holds a few counts of this clone. The sample carries other DNA sequences with the same CDR3. This chain connects TRBV7-2 to TRBJ1-1; no reliable D call. The V and J ends lost 5 bases and 5 bases respectively, with 9 bases between them. Germline CDR1 is SGHTA and CDR2 is FQGNSA. The CDR3 runs 12 residues. CDR3 DNA sequence: TGTGCCAGCAGCCTATATGGGACTGAAGCTTTCTTT. Amino acids: CASSLYGTEAFF.

The CDR3 sequence: CASSSTTGMTDTQYF. The CDR3 nucleotides are TGTGCCAGCTCTTCCACGACAGGGATGACAGATACGCAGTATTTT. The gene calls are TRBV18 and TRBJ2-3; the match to TRBD1 covers 7 bases. This CDR3 spans 15 amino acids. Germline V CDR1 and CDR2: KGHSH, LQKENI. Trimming cost V 6 bases and J 3 bases; bases outside gene matches: 9. Drawing the rest from reference TRBV18 and TRBJ2-3, the complete variable domain is NAGVMQNPRHLVRRRGQEARLRCSPMKGHSHVYWYRQLPEEGLKFMVYLQKENIIDESGMPKERFSAEFPKEGPSILRIQQVVRGDSAAYFCASSSTTGMTDTQYFGPGTRLTVL.

The J gene is TRBJ2-5, the V gene TRBV7-2; possibly TRBD1 for D (5 bases). The CDR3 has 12 amino acids. Germline V CDR1 and CDR2: SGHTA, FQGNSA. Trimming stripped 4 bases from V and 7 bases from J, with 10 bases between. The CDR3 nucleotides are TGTGCCAGCAGCTCCCTTAGGGGGACCCAGTACTTC. It yields the protein CASSSLRGTQYF.

This chain connects TRBV9 to TRBJ2-7; unclear D gene. V lost 3 bases and J 6 bases, leaving 13 bases between the germline ends. Looked up from germline, CDR1 is SGDLS and CDR2 is YYNGEE. The CDR3 consists of 13 residues. CDR3 residues: CASSARRTGEQYF. DNA for the CDR3: TGTGCCAGCAGCGCTAGACGGACCGGCGAGCAGTACTTC.

This clone was found once. The V gene is TRBV7-2, the J gene TRBJ2-5, with D perhaps being TRBD1 or TRBD2 (5 bases each). The CDR3 runs to 15 residues. Trimming shortened V by 7 bases and J by 2 bases, and 17 bases separated the two germline ends. The germline V gene has CDR1 SGHTA and CDR2 FQGNSA. In nucleotides, the CDR3 is TGTGCCAGCACCTACTCGGGGCAGCCGCAAGAGACCCAGTACTTC. Protein sequence: CASTYSGQPQETQYF.

The genes are TRBV5-4 and TRBJ2-3; TRBD2 agrees at 10 bases. In germline, CDR1 is SGHNT, CDR2 YYREEE (reference sequence). CDR3 length: 17 residues. V shed 1 base, J shed 2 bases, and the junction held 7 bases outside the gene matches. For the CDR3, the DNA is TGTGCCAGCAGCTTGTCAAGCGGGAGGGCTCCCACAGATACGCAGTATTTT. As protein: CASSLSSGRAPTDTQYF.

V is TRBV11-2 and J is TRBJ1-2; possibly TRBD1 for D (6 bases). Between the trimmed V and J ends, which lost 7 bases and 4 bases, there was a span of 10 bases. The germline gives CDR1 SGHAT, CDR2 FQNNGV. This CDR3 is built from 12 residues. CDR3 in amino acids: CASTIGGYGYTF. Written as DNA, the CDR3 is TGTGCCAGCACTATAGGGGGCTATGGCTACACCTTC.

The chain uses TRBV5-1 and TRBJ2-7; D unclear. Germline V gene lookup returns CDR1 SGHRS and CDR2 YFSETQ. CDR3 length equals 14 residues. V was shortened by 0 bases and J by 2 bases, with 9 bases between the two germline ends. The chain's CDR3 is CASSLASVAYEQYF. The CDR3 nucleotides read TGCGCCAGCAGCTTGGCCTCAGTTGCCTACGAGCAGTACTTC.

The V gene is TRBV6-6, the J gene TRBJ1-4; D unclear. CDR3 length: 14 amino acids. Germline values: CDR1 MNHNY, CDR2 SVGAGI (reference sequence). V was pared by 2 bases and J by 3 bases, with 7 bases between. CDR3 amino acids: CASSYTGSNEKLFF. The CDR3 DNA reads as TGTGCCAGCAGTTACACTGGGTCTAATGAAAAACTGTTTTTT.